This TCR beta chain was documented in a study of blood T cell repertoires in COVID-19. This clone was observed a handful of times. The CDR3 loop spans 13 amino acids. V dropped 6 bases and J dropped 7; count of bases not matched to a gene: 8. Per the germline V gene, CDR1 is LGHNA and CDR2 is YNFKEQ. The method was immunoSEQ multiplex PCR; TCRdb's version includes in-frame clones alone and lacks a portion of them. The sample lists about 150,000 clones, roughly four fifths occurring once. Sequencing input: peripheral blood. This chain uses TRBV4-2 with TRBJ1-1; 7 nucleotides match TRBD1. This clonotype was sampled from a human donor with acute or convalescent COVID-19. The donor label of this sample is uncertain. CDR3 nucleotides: TGTGCCAGCAGACCCGAGGGGGCGGGTGAAGCTTTCTTT. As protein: CASRPEGAGEAFF.